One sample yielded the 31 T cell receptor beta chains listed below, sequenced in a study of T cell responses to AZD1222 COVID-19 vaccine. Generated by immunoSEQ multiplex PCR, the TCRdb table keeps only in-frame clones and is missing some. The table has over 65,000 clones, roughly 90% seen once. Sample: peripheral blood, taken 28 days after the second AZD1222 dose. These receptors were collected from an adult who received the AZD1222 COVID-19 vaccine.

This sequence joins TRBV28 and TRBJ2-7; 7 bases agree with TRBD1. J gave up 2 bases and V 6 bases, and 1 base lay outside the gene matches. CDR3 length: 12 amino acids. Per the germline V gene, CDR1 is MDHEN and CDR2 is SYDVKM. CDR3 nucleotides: TGTGCCAGCAGGGGGACAGCCTACGAGCAGTACTTC. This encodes CASRGTAYEQYF.

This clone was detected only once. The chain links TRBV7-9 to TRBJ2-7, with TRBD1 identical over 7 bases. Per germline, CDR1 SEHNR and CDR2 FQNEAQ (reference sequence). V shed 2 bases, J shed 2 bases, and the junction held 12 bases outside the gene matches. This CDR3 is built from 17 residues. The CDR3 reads CASSLQQGQTRTYEQYF. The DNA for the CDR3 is TGTGCCAGCAGCTTACAGCAGGGACAGACCCGTACCTACGAGCAGTACTTC.

The CDR3 here is CASSPLSGSTDEQFF. CDR3 DNA: TGTGCCAGCTCACCACTTAGCGGGAGTACTGATGAGCAGTTCTTC. The V gene is TRBV18, the J gene TRBJ2-1, with 9 bases matching TRBD2. Per germline, CDR1 KGHSH and CDR2 LQKENI. Trimming took 1 base from V and 8 from J; bases not matched to a gene: 6. The CDR3 extends over 15 amino acids.

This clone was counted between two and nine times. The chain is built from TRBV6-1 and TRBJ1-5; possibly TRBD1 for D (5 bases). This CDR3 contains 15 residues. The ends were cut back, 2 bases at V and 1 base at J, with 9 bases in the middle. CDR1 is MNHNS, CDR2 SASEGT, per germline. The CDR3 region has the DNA TGTGCCAGCAGTGAATACGGGGGGAGCAATCAGCCCCAGCATTTT. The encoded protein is CASSEYGGSNQPQHF.

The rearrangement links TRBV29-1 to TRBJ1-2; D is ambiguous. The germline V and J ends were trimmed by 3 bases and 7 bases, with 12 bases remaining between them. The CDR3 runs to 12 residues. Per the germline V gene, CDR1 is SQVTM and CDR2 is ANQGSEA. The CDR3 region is CSVEGRKRGYTF. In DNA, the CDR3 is TGCAGCGTTGAGGGCAGGAAGCGTGGCTACACCTTC.

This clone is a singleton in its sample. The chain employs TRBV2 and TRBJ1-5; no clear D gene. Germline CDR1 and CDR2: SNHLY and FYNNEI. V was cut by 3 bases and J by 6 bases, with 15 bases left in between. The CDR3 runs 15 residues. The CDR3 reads CASSEERPVSQPQHF. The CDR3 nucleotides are TGTGCCAGCAGTGAGGAGAGGCCGGTGAGTCAGCCCCAGCATTTT.

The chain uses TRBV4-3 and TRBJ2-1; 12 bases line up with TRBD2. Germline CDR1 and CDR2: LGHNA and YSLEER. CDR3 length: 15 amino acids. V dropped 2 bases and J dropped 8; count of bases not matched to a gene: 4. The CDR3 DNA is TGCGCCAGCAGCCAACTAGCGGGAGGGCCCTATGAGCAGTTCTTC. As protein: CASSQLAGGPYEQFF.

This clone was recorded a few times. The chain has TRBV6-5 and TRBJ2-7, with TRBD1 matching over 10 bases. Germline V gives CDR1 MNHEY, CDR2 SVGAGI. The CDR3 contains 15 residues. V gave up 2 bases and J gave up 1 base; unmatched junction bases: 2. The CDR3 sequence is CASSYGTGDSYEQYF. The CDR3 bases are TGTGCCAGCAGTTACGGGACAGGGGATTCCTACGAGCAGTACTTC.

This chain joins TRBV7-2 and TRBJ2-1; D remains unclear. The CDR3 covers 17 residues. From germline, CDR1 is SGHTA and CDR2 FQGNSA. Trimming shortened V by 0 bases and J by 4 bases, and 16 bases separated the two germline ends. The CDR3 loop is CASSLAIKSRGYNEQFF. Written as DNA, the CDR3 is TGTGCCAGCAGCTTAGCGATTAAAAGCCGCGGTTACAATGAGCAGTTCTTC.

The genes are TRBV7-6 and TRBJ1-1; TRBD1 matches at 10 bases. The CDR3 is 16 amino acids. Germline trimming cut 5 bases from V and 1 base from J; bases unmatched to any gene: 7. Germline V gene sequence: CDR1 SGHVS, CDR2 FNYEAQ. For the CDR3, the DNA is TGTGCCAGCAGCAGGGGGACAGGGGTAAGGAACACTGAAGCTTTCTTT. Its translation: CASSRGTGVRNTEAFF.

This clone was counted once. Written as DNA, the CDR3 is TGTGCCAGCAGCGAAAGGGCCCGCGGGAGGGTAAATGAGCAGTTCTTC. Translated, it gives CASSERARGRVNEQFF. This chain uses TRBV21-1 with TRBJ2-1; the table's D call, TRBD2, has no DNA check behind it. TRBV21-1 constitutes a pseudogene. The CDR3 has 16 amino acids.

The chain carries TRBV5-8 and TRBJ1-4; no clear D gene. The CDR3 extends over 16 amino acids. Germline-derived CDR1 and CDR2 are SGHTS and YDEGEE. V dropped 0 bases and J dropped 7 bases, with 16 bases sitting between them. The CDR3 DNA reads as TGTGCCAGCAGCTTGGGGTGGGGTACTTACGGTGAAAAACTGTTTTTT. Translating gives CASSLGWGTYGEKLFF.

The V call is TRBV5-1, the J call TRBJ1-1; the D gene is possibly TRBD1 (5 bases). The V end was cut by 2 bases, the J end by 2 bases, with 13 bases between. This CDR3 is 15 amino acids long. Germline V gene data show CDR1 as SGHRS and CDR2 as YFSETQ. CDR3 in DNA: TGCGCCAGCAGCTTTTGGGTGCAGGGAAACACTGAAGCTTTCTTT. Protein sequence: CASSFWVQGNTEAFF.

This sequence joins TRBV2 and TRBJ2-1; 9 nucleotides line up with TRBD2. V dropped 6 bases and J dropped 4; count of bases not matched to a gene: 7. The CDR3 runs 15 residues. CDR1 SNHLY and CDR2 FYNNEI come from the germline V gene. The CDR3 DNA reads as TGTGCCAGCAGGAAAGAGCGGGAGGTGTACAATGAGCAGTTCTTC. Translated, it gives CASRKEREVYNEQFF.

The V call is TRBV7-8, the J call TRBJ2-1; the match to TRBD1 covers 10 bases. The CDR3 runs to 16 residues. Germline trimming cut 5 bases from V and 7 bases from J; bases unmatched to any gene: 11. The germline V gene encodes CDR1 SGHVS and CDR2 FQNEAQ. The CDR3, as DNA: TGTGCCAGCAGCGCCCTTGGGACAGGGGCGAGGAATGAGCAGTTCTTC. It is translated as CASSALGTGARNEQFF.

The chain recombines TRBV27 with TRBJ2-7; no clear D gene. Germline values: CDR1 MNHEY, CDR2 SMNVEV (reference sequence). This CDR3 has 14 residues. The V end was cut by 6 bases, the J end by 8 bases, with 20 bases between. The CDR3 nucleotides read TGTGCCAGCAGAGCAACAATCGTAGAAGGTCAGCAGTACTTC. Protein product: CASRATIVEGQQYF.

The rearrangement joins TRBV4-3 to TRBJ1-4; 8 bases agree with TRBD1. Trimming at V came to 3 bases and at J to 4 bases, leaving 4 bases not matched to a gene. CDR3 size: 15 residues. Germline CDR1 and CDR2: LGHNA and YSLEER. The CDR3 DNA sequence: TGCGCCAGCAGCCAGGACAGGGCACGTAATGAAAAACTGTTTTTT. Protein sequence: CASSQDRARNEKLFF.

CDR3 sequence reads: CASSIASTGPREQYF. The CDR3 DNA is TGTGCCAGTAGTATTGCCTCGACAGGGCCGAGGGAGCAGTACTTC. J is TRBJ2-7 and V is TRBV19; 7 positions agree with TRBD1. V trimming: 3 bases; J trimming: 7 bases; junction bases outside the gene matches: 12. Germline loops: CDR1 LNHDA, CDR2 SQIVND (reference sequence). The CDR3 is 15 residues long.

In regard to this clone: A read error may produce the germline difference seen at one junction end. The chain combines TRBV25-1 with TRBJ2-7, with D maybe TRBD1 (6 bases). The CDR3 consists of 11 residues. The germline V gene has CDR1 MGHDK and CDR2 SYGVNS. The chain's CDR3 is CACRGPYEQYF. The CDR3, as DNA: TGTGCCTGCAGGGGTCCCTACGAGCAGTACTTC.

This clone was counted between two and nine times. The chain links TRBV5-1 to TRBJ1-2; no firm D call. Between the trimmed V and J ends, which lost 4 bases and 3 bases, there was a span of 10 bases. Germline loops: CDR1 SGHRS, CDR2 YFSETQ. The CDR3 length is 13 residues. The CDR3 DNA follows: TGCGCCAGCAGCCTAGACTCTTACTATGGCTACACCTTC. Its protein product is CASSLDSYYGYTF. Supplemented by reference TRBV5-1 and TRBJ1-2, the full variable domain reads KAGVTQTPRYLIKTRGQQVTLSCSPISGHRSVSWYQQTPGQGLQFLFEYFSETQRNKGNFPGRFSGRQFSNSRSEMNVSTLELGDSALYLCASSLDSYYGYTFGSGTRLTVV.

The CDR3 DNA reads as TGTGCCAGTAACGACAGGGGTGGGAACACTGAAGCTTTCTTT. Translation: CASNDRGGNTEAFF. The rearrangement links TRBV19 to TRBJ1-1; 8 bases map to TRBD1. CDR3 length: 14 residues. The V gene's germline CDR1 is LNHDA and CDR2 SQIVND (reference sequence). Trimming cost V 7 bases and J 1 base; bases outside gene matches: 5.

CDR3 nucleotides: TGTGCCAGCAGTAACCGGAGAGGATCAGATACGCAGTATTTT. This codes for CASSNRRGSDTQYF. The J gene is TRBJ2-3, the V gene TRBV7-9; D uncertain. The V end was cut by 6 bases, the J end by 4 bases, with 14 bases between. Germline CDR1 reads SEHNR; CDR2 reads FQNEAQ (reference sequence). CDR3 length: 14 residues.

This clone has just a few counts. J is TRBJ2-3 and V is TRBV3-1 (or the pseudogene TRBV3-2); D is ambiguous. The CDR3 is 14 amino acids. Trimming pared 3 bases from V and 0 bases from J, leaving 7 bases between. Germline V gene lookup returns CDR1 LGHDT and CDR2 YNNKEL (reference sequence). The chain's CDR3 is CASSHGRSTDTQYF. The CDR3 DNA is TGTGCCAGCAGCCATGGGCGTAGCACAGATACGCAGTATTTT.

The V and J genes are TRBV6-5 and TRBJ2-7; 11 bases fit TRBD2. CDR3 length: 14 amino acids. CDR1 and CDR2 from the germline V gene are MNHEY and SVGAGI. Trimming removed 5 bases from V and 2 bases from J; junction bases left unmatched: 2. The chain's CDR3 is CASSPGLAAYEQYF. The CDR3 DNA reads TGTGCCAGCAGTCCGGGACTAGCGGCCTACGAGCAGTACTTC.

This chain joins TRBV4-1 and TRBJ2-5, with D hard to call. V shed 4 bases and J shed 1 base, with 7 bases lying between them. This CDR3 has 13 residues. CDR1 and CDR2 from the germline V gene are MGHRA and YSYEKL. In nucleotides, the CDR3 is TGCGCCAGCAGCCTGGGCGTCCAAGAGACCCAGTACTTC. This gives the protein CASSLGVQETQYF.

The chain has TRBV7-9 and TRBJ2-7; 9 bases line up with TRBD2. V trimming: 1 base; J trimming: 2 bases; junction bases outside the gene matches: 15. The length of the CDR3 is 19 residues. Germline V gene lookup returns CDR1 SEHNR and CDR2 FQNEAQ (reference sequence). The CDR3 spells CASSLESRLAVPGAYEQYF. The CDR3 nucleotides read TGTGCCAGCAGCTTAGAAAGTAGACTAGCGGTACCTGGGGCCTACGAGCAGTACTTC.

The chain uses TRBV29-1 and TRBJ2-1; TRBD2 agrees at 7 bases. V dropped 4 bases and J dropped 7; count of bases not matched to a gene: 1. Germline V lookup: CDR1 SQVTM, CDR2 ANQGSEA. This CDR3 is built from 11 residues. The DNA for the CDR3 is TGCAGCGTTGGAGCGGGAAATGAGCAGTTCTTC. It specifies CSVGAGNEQFF.

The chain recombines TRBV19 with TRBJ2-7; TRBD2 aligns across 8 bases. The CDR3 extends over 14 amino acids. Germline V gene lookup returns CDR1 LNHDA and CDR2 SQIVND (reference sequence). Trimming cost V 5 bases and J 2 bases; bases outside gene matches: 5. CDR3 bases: TGTGCCAGTAGTTCGACTAGCGCAGCCTACGAGCAGTACTTC. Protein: CASSSTSAAYEQYF.

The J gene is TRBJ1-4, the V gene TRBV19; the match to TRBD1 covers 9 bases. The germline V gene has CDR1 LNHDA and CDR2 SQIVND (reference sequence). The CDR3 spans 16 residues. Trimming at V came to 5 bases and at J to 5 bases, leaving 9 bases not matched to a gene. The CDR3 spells CASSAHRGPSNEKLFF. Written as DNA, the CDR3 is TGTGCCAGTAGTGCCCACAGGGGGCCGTCGAATGAAAAACTGTTTTTT.

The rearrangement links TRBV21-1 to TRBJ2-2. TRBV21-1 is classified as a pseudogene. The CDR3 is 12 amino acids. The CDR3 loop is CASSRNTGELFF. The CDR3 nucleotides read TGTGCCAGCAGCAGGAACACCGGGGAGCTGTTTTTT.

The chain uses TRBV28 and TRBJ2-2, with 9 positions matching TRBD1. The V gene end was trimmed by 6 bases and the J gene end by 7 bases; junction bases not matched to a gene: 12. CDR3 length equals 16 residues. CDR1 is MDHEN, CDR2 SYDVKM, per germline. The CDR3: CASRLRTGDLSGELFF. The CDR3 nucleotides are TGTGCCAGCAGACTCCGGACAGGGGATCTTAGCGGGGAGCTGTTTTTT. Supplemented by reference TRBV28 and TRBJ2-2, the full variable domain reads DVKVTQSSRYLVKRTGEKVFLECVQDMDHENMFWYRQDPGLGLRLIYFSYDVKMKEKGDIPEGYSVSREKKERFSLILESASTNQTSMYLCASRLRTGDLSGELFFGEGSRLTVL.